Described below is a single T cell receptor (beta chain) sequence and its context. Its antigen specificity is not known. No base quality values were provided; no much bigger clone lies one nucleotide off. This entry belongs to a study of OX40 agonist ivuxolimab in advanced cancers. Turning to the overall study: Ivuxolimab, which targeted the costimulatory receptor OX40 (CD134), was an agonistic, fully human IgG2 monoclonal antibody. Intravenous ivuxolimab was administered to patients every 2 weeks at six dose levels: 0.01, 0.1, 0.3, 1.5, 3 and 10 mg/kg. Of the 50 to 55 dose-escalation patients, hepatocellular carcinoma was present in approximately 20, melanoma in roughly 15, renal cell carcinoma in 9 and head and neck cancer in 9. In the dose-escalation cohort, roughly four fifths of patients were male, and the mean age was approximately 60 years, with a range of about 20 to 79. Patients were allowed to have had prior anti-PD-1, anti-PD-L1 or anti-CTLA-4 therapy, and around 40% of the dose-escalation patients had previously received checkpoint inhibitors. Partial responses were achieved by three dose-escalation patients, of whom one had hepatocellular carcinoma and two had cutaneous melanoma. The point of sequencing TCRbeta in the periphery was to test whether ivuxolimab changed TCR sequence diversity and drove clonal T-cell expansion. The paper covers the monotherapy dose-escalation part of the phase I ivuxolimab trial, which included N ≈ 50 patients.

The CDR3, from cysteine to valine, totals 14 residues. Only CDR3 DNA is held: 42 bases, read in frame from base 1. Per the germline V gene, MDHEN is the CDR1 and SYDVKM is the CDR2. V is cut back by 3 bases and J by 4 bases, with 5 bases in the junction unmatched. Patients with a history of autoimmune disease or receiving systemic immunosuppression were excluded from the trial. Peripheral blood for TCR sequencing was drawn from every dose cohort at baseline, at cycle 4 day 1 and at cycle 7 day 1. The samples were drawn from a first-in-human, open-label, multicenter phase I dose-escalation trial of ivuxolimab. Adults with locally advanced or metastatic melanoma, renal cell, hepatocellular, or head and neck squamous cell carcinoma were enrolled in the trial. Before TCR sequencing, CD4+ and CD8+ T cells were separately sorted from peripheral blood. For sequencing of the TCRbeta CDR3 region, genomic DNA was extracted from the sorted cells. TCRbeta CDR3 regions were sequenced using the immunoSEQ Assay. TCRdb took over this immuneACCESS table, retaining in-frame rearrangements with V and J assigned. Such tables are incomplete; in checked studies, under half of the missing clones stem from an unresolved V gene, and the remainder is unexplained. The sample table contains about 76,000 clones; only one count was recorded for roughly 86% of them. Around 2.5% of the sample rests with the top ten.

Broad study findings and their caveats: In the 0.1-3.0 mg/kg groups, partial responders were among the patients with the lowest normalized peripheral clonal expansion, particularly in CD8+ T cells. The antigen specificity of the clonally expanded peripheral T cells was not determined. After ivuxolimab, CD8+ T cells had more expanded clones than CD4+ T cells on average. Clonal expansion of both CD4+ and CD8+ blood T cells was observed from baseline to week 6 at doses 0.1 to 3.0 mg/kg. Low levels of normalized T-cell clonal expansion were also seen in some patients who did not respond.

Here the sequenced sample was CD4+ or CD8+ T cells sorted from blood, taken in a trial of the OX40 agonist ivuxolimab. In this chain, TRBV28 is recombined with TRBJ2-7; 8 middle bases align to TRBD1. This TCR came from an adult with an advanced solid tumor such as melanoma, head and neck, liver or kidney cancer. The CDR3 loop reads CASSLATGVYEQYV. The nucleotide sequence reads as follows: TGTGCCAGCAGTTTGGCGACAGGGGTATACGAGCAGTACGTC.